This TCR beta chain was sequenced during a study of cytomegalovirus exposure and HLA in healthy donors. The V segment lost 6 bases and the J segment 1 base; nucleotides outside the gene matches: 8. The CDR3 loop spans 15 amino acids. The germline V gene has CDR1 MDHEN and CDR2 SYDVKM. Use of 60 Vbeta and 13 Jbeta primers characterized the PCR. Authors' processing steps: In a later analysis, the count reached about 80 million unique TCR beta chains, with roughly 11 million shared. Sequencing was performed with immunoSEQ multiplex PCR; in TCRdb, only in-frame clones are kept and a portion is missing. D and trimming were read from the DNA, whereas the V and J calls and clone size are those reported in that table. The table includes 200,000 to 300,000 clones, about 83% detected once.

The sequenced sample consisted of PBMCs. The sequence was collected from a woman aged 40 to 49 in good health and CMV-seropositive. The genes are TRBV28 and TRBJ1-2; TRBD1 matches 7 bases. The CDR3 nucleotides read TGTGCCAGCAGAAAGATGACAGGGTTTAACTATGGCTACACCTTC. Translated: CASRKMTGFNYGYTF.